Presented here are 20 T cell receptor beta chains from one specimen sequenced in a study of blood T cell repertoires in COVID-19. Method: immunoSEQ multiplex PCR; TCRdb's copy keeps in-frame clones and lacks some. Among approximately 82,000 clones listed, around 80% were seen once. The specimen was peripheral blood. The receptors originated from a man aged 45 to 65 with active or convalescent COVID-19.

The V gene is TRBV19, the J gene TRBJ2-3, with D unresolved. Looked up from germline, CDR1 is LNHDA and CDR2 is SQIVND (reference sequence). V was trimmed by 5 bases and J by 11 bases, leaving 11 bases between them. The CDR3 loop spans 11 amino acids. DNA for the CDR3: TGTGCCAGTAGTGACGGGTTAGGGCAGTATTTT. It yields the protein CASSDGLGQYF. The complete variable domain, with remaining parts taken from reference TRBV19 and TRBJ2-3, reads DGGITQSPKYLFRKEGQNVTLSCEQNLNHDAMYWYRQDPGQGLRLIYYSQIVNDFQKGDIAEGYSVSREKKESFPLTVTSAQKNPTAFYLCASSDGLGQYFGPGTRLTVL.

The chain joins TRBV24-1 to TRBJ2-1; 9 bases fit TRBD2. The CDR3 contains 17 residues. Germline V CDR1 and CDR2: KGHDR, SFDVKD. V lost 6 bases to trimming and J lost 0 bases; unmatched junction nucleotides: 8. CDR3 in DNA: TGTGCCACCAGTAGCCTAGCGGGGATTAGCTCCTACAATGAGCAGTTCTTC. This encodes CATSSLAGISSYNEQFF.

The V and J genes are TRBV19 and TRBJ2-3; 8 bases are a match to TRBD1. The length of the CDR3 is 17 residues. After removal of 1 base from V and 4 bases from J, the junction contained 10 bases not matched to a gene. Germline lookup yields CDR1 LNHDA and CDR2 SQIVND (reference sequence). The CDR3, as DNA: TGTGCCAGTAGTATAGGAAGGGCAGGGGGCTGGTCAGATACGCAGTATTTT. Translation: CASSIGRAGGWSDTQYF. Full variable domain (remainder filled in from reference TRBV19 and TRBJ2-3): DGGITQSPKYLFRKEGQNVTLSCEQNLNHDAMYWYRQDPGQGLRLIYYSQIVNDFQKGDIAEGYSVSREKKESFPLTVTSAQKNPTAFYLCASSIGRAGGWSDTQYFGPGTRLTVL.

V and J are TRBV6-6 and TRBJ2-2; 12 positions match TRBD2. The CDR3 has 14 amino acids. In germline, CDR1 is MNHNY, CDR2 SVGAGI (reference sequence). The trim removed 6 bases at V and 7 bases at J, leaving 3 bases unmatched. CDR3 coding DNA: TGTGCCAGCAGAACGACTAGCGGGGGCGGGGAGCTGTTTTTT. It yields the protein CASRTTSGGGELFF.

The rearrangement joins TRBV28 to TRBJ2-6; D unclear. Germline loops: CDR1 MDHEN, CDR2 SYDVKM. The V and J ends lost 7 bases and 3 bases respectively, with 13 bases between them. The CDR3 consists of 15 residues. CDR3 DNA sequence: TGTGCCAGCAACCGCCAAGGCGGTGGGGCCAACGTCCTGACTTTC. Amino acids: CASNRQGGGANVLTF.

The chain has TRBV12-3 or TRBV12-4 and TRBJ2-7; 7 bases fit TRBD1. The CDR3 runs 13 residues. V lost 2 bases and J lost 6; bases outside the gene matches: 4. The DNA of the CDR3 is TGTGCCAGCAGTTTACAGGGACAGTTCGAGCAGTACTTC. This gives the protein CASSLQGQFEQYF.

V usage is TRBV10-3 and J usage is TRBJ2-7; D gene ambiguous. V was shortened by 3 bases and J by 0 bases, with 12 bases between the two germline ends. Germline CDR1 and CDR2: ENHRY and SYGVKD. This CDR3 spans 15 amino acids. CDR3: CAISDVKRSSYEQYF. CDR3 DNA sequence: TGTGCCATCAGTGACGTGAAAAGGAGCTCCTACGAGCAGTACTTC.

This clone has at least ten counts. This rearrangement joins TRBV18 to TRBJ2-5; 13 bases match TRBD2. This CDR3 has 16 amino acids. Germline loops: CDR1 KGHSH, CDR2 LQKENI. J lost 5 bases, V lost 3 bases, and 6 bases had no gene match. The CDR3 region has the DNA TGTGCCAGCTCACCTGGGACTAGCGGGGCGAGGGAGACCCAGTACTTC. This sequence encodes CASSPGTSGARETQYF.

This clone was picked up one time. The rearrangement joins TRBV19 to TRBJ1-6; tentative D call: TRBD1 (6 bases). The CDR3 totals 14 residues. CDR1 and CDR2 (germline): LNHDA, SQIVND (reference sequence). Trimming removed 4 bases from V and 7 bases from J, with 11 bases in between. CDR3 protein: CASSNRELNSPLHF. CDR3 DNA sequence: TGTGCCAGTAGTAACAGGGAACTAAATTCACCCCTCCACTTT.

This sequence joins TRBV19 and TRBJ1-3; D call uncertain. The CDR3 extends over 15 amino acids. Germline CDR1 LNHDA, CDR2 SQIVND (reference sequence). V was clipped by 10 bases and J by 4 bases, with 20 bases between them. The CDR3 DNA sequence: TGTGCCACCGAAGTTCGCGTCGAGGGAGGAAACACCATATATTTT. It translates to CATEVRVEGGNTIYF.

The chain is built from TRBV5-4 and TRBJ2-2, with TRBD2 matching over 15 bases. V shed 4 bases, J shed 1 base, and the junction held 5 bases outside the gene matches. Germline V gives CDR1 SGHNT, CDR2 YYREEE (reference sequence). The CDR3 runs 18 residues. The CDR3 reads CASSPGTSGGLNTGELFF. DNA of the CDR3: TGTGCCAGCAGCCCCGGGACTAGCGGGGGGTTGAACACCGGGGAGCTGTTTTTT.

The genes are TRBV19 and TRBJ1-1, with D possibly being TRBD1 (5 bases). Germline V gene sequence: CDR1 LNHDA, CDR2 SQIVND (reference sequence). The CDR3 is made up of 13 amino acids. V was shortened by 7 bases and J by 2 bases, with 11 bases between the two germline ends. CDR3 region: CASTDRINTEAFF. Here the CDR3 DNA reads TGTGCCAGTACCGACAGAATAAACACTGAAGCTTTCTTT.

This clone occurred a few times. The chain carries TRBV4-1 and TRBJ1-2; weak D call: TRBD1 (6 bases). CDR1 is MGHRA and CDR2 is YSYEKL in the germline V gene. V gave up 0 bases and J gave up 7 bases, with 12 bases separating them. This CDR3 is built from 14 residues. CDR3 sequence reads: CASSQDSGTSGYTF. CDR3 nucleotides: TGCGCCAGCAGCCAAGATTCGGGGACATCTGGCTACACCTTC.

The rearrangement joins TRBV4-1 to TRBJ1-1; tentatively, D is TRBD1 (6 bases). V was pared by 3 bases and J by 0 bases, with 8 bases between. In germline, CDR1 is MGHRA, CDR2 YSYEKL. The CDR3 is 14 amino acids. The CDR3 protein is CASSHGQLNTEAFF. The DNA of the CDR3 is TGCGCCAGCAGCCACGGACAGTTGAACACTGAAGCTTTCTTT.

The chain carries TRBV2 and TRBJ1-4, with a weak D call TRBD1 (5 bases). Germline CDR1 reads SNHLY; CDR2 reads FYNNEI. The ends were cut back, 6 bases at V and 8 bases at J, with 16 bases in the middle. The CDR3 covers 14 residues. CDR3 sequence reads: CASSRGGWREKLFF. As DNA, the CDR3 is TGTGCCAGCAGCCGCGGGGGGTGGAGAGAAAAACTGTTTTTT.

The rearrangement uses TRBV3-1 (or the pseudogene TRBV3-2) and TRBJ2-7; possibly TRBD1 for D (5 bases). Germline values: CDR1 LGHDT, CDR2 YNNKEL (reference sequence). This CDR3 spans 16 amino acids. V lost 1 base to trimming and J lost 1 base, with 14 bases between them. This CDR3 is CASSQGPTDRSYEQYF. DNA of the CDR3: TGTGCCAGCAGCCAAGGGCCCACTGACAGATCCTACGAGCAGTACTTC.

The table lists this clone with a count of one. The chain couples TRBV30 to TRBJ1-2; TRBD1 is a possible D gene (6 bases). Trimming stripped 2 bases from V and 3 bases from J, with 10 bases between. CDR3 length: 13 residues. From germline, CDR1 is GTSNPN and CDR2 SVGIG (reference sequence). The CDR3: CAWSWGQDYGYTF. CDR3 in DNA: TGTGCCTGGAGTTGGGGGCAGGACTATGGCTACACCTTC.

This clone occurred once. V and J are TRBV4-1 and TRBJ2-1, with D perhaps TRBD1 (6 bases). Germline V gene lookup returns CDR1 MGHRA and CDR2 YSYEKL. Trimming removed 4 bases at V and 12 bases at J, with 19 bases between. The CDR3 sequence is 14 residues long. CDR3 loop: CASSRGFRDIGQFF. CDR3 nucleotides: TGCGCCAGCAGCCGTGGCTTCCGGGACATCGGGCAGTTCTTC.

The V gene is TRBV28, the J gene TRBJ1-5; the match to TRBD1 covers 7 bases. Germline CDR1 is MDHEN and CDR2 is SYDVKM. With V trimmed by 4 bases and J by 5 bases, 5 bases remained unmatched. There are 14 residues in the CDR3. The CDR3 DNA sequence: TGTGCCAGCAGTTCGGGACAGTCACATCAGCCCCAGCATTTT. The encoded protein is CASSSGQSHQPQHF.

The V call is TRBV7-9, the J call TRBJ2-3; D assignment may be TRBD1 or TRBD2 (6 bases each). This CDR3 is 12 amino acids long. V was shortened by 5 bases and J by 7 bases, with 10 bases between the two germline ends. From germline, CDR1 is SEHNR and CDR2 FQNEAQ (reference sequence). The CDR3 sequence is CASSKGGHTQYF. In nucleotides, the CDR3 is TGTGCCAGCAGCAAAGGGGGGCATACGCAGTATTTT.